The present T cell receptor (beta chain) was sequenced within a study of graft-versus-host responses after intestinal transplantation. Points from the study as a whole: Allografts of patients with graft-donor T cell macrochimerism showed high graft-versus-host to host-versus-graft clone ratios. GvH clones appeared in recipient marrow, some first in ileum or blood.

The CDR3 extends over 14 amino acids. Germline values: CDR1 SGHAT, CDR2 FQNNGV. V dropped 1 base and J dropped 0 bases, with 6 bases sitting between them. Concerning this clone itself: Antigen: not known.

Sequenced by immunoSEQ multiplex PCR; TCRdb stores in-frame clones only, minus some. The table includes tens of thousands of clones, over 90% detected once. The specimen comprised unstimulated CD8+ T cells sorted from spleen or lymph node cells, sampled before transplant. The TCR comes from a human donor who was the organ donor for an intestinal transplant. The chain links TRBV11-2 to TRBJ2-5; D gene ambiguous. CDR3 region: CASSLARYQETQYF. CDR3 bases: TGTGCCAGCAGCTTAGCGCGGTACCAAGAGACCCAGTACTTC.